This is a list of T cell receptor beta chains from one sample in a study of shared clonotypes between healthy human individuals. Assay used: immunoSEQ multiplex PCR; TCRdb lists only in-frame clones, some missing. The sample consists of nearly 1,000,000 clones, 70% to 85% of them appearing once. Sequences were obtained from memory CD4+ T cells sorted from blood. Source of these receptors: a man aged 18 to 35 in good health. Each CDR3 is given with its conserved first and last residue. The D gene is left open where the match is weak. Size values are once, few and many counts, or a class for expanded clones, and some rows have none.

V	D	size	J	DNA	CDR3
TRBV19	.	.	TRBJ2-7	TGTGCCAGTAGTATAGATCCAGGTTCCTACGAGCAGTACTTC	CASSIDPGSYEQYF
TRBV21-1	.	.	TRBJ2-7	TGTGCCAGCAGCAAAGCTTTTAGAGGCAGGGTATTTTCTATCGTCTACGAGCAGTACTTC	CASSKAFRGRVFSIVYEQYF
TRBV23-1	.	once	TRBJ1-5	TGCGCCAGCAGTCTTCAGAAGGGTAGCAATCAGCCCCAGCATTTT	CASSLQKGSNQPQHF
TRBV28	TRBD1	.	TRBJ1-1	TGTGCCAGCAGTCCCAGGGGGGGGGCTTTCTTT	CASSPRGGAFF
TRBV15	.	few	TRBJ2-3	TGTGCCACCAGGGGGGAAGAAAATACGCAGTATTTT	CATRGEENTQYF
TRBV9	TRBD2	.	TRBJ2-3	TGTGCCAGCAGCGTAGCTAGCGGATACACAGATACGCAGTATTTT	CASSVASGYTDTQYF
TRBV19	.	.	TRBJ1-5	TGTGCCAGTAGTGCCGCAGGCGGGGGCAATCAGCCCCAGCATTTT	CASSAAGGGNQPQHF
TRBV10-3	.	.	TRBJ1-2	TGTGCCATCAGTGAGTCCGGGGGGCTAGGCTATGGCTACACCTTC	CAISESGGLGYGYTF
TRBV5-4	TRBD1	.	TRBJ2-5	TGTGCCAGCAGCCAACAGGGGGGAGGGACCCAGTACTTC	CASSQQGGGTQYF
TRBV9	.	once	TRBJ2-7	TGTGCCAGCAGCGTAGGGGCGGGGGCCTCCTACGAGCAGTACTTC	CASSVGAGASYEQYF
TRBV28	.	.	TRBJ2-7	TGTGCCAGCAGCACCCAGCGCCCCTACGAGCAGTACTTC	CASSTQRPYEQYF
TRBV6-5	TRBD1	.	TRBJ2-2	TGTGCCAGCAAAAGGGGGCAGGGCGGGGAGCTGTTTTTT	CASKRGQGGELFF
TRBV2	TRBD2	.	TRBJ2-1	TGTGCCAGCTCGCTCGAATCCGGGACTAGTGCCCTTCCTCAGTTCTTC	CASSLESGTSALPQFF
TRBV2	.	.	TRBJ2-5	TGTGCCAGCAAAGGTTCTAGAACGAAAGAGACCCAGTACTTC	CASKGSRTKETQYF
TRBV4-3	TRBD2	.	TRBJ2-7	TGCGCCAGCAGCCAAGATTCTAGCGGGAGCTACGAGCAGTACTTC	CASSQDSSGSYEQYF
TRBV5-1	.	.	TRBJ2-5	TGCGCCAGCAGCTTGGAAGGGAGAGGGGACCAAGAGACCCAGTACTTC	CASSLEGRGDQETQYF
TRBV5-6	TRBD2	.	TRBJ2-1	TGTGCCAGCAGCTTGGGAAAGCGGGAGGGGTACAATGAGCAGTTCTTC	CASSLGKREGYNEQFF
TRBV7-9	TRBD2	.	TRBJ2-7	TGTGCCAGCAGCTTAGGCGGGGGGTCCTACGAGCAGTACTTC	CASSLGGGSYEQYF
TRBV7-6	.	.	TRBJ2-2	TGTGCCAGCAGCTCCTGGGGGTTGGCCGGGGAGCTGTTTTTT	CASSSWGLAGELFF